The T cell receptor (beta chain) described here comes from a study of blood T cell repertoires in COVID-19. In the study overall: Spain, Italy and the United States supplied samples that represented acute and convalescent COVID-19. In each case, the material was cDNA or gDNA derived from T cells, B-cell-depleted T cells, or PBMCs.

Participants' reported clinical history set cohort assignment. This CDR3 region has 15 residues. V was pared by 5 bases and J by 5 bases, with 19 bases between. Looked up from germline, CDR1 is GTSNPN and CDR2 is SVGIG (reference sequence). Data came from immunoSEQ multiplex PCR; TCRdb stores just in-frame clones and leaves some out. The sample has 250,000 to 300,000 clones, approximately 91% seen once. Material for sequencing was PBMCs or T cells enriched from blood (not recorded which). This receptor was taken from a woman in her forties with acute COVID-19. The chain joins TRBV30 to TRBJ2-1, with D maybe TRBD2 (6 bases). CDR3 in DNA: TGTGCCTGGGCCCCGGGACTGACCCAACACAATGAGCAGTTCTTC. It codes for CAWAPGLTQHNEQFF.